What follows is one T cell receptor (beta chain) and its context. What it recognizes is unknown. This clone may be a read error of a much larger clone one base away. This record comes from a study of molecular identifiers for immune sequencing clone quantification. Germline CDR1 is SGDLS and CDR2 is YYNGEE. V dropped 3 bases and J dropped 5 bases, with 19 bases sitting between them. This CDR3 is built from 16 residues. TCRdb analysed the PCR reads with MiXCR anew, one entry per CDR3 protein. Of some 100,000 distinct CDR3 sequences listed, approximately 40% are singletons. General study points: Effector cells had over 97% of their molecules in clones above 20 RNA copies, while naive cells had under 1%.

The chain is built from TRBV9 and TRBJ2-3, with D possibly matching TRBD2 (6 bases). Material: naive CD8+ T cells from blood, with Jurkat cell RNA spiked in. The subset here: FACS-sorted CD8+CD4-CCR7+CD45RA+ naive T cells. This TCR came from a human donor in good health. Some libraries in this study had Jurkat cell RNA spiked in. The CDR3 DNA follows: TGTGCCAGCAGCGCCTGGACTAACGAAGAGAGAGATACGCAGTATTTT. Translation gives CASSAWTNEERDTQYF.